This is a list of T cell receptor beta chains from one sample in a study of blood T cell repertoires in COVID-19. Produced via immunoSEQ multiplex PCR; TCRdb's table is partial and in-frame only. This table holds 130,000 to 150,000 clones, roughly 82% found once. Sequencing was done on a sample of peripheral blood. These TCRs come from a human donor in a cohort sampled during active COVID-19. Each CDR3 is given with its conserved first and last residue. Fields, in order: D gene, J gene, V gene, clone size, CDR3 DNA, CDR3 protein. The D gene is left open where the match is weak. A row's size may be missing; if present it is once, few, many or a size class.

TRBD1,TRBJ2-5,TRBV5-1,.,TGCGCCAGCAGCTTGGTTACAGGGGGCCCTCAAGAGACCCAGTACTTC,CASSLVTGGPQETQYF
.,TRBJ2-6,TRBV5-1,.,TGCGCCAGCAGCTTGGCCCAACTCCTGATGAGTGGGGCCAACGTCCTGACTTTC,CASSLAQLLMSGANVLTF
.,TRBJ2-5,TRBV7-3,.,TGTGCCAGCAGCTTACGTCCCTCGGAGACCCAGTACTTC,CASSLRPSETQYF
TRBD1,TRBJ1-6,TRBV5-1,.,TGCGCCAGCAGCGCGACACAGGGGGCCCATAATTCACCCCTCCACTTT,CASSATQGAHNSPLHF
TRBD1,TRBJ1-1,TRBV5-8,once,TGTGCCAGCAGCCAGGACAGGGGGTGGACTGAAGCTTTCTTT,CASSQDRGWTEAFF
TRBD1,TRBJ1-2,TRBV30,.,TGTGCCTGGAGCGGGGGACAGATTTATGGCTACACCTTC,CAWSGGQIYGYTF
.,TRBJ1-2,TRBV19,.,TGTGCCAGACAGGGCGTTCGGTATGGCTACACCTTC,CARQGVRYGYTF
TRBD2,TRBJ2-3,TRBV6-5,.,TGTGCCAGCAGTTCCCAGCGGGAGTCCGGGGGGGATACGCAGTATTTT,CASSSQRESGGDTQYF
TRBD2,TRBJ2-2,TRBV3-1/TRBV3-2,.,TGTGCCAGCAGCCAAGAGGGGCTAGCGGGGGGGCGATATGGTACCGGGGAGCTGTTTTTT,CASSQEGLAGGRYGTGELFF
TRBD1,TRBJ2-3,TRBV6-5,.,TGTGCCAGCAGACAGGACAGGGACACAGATACGCAGTATTTT,CASRQDRDTDTQYF
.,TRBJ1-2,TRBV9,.,TGTGCCAGCAGCGTACAGGGTTATGGCTACACCTTC,CASSVQGYGYTF
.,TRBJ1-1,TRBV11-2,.,TGTGCCAGCAGCTTGGGGGGACGGACTGAAGCTTTCTTT,CASSLGGRTEAFF
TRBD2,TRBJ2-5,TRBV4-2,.,TGTGCCAGCAGCCACGTTGGACTAGCGGGGGAAGAGACCCAGTACTTC,CASSHVGLAGEETQYF
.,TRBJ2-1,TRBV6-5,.,TGTGCCGCCATGACTCTCAGCTCCTACAATGAGCAGTTCTTC,CAAMTLSSYNEQFF
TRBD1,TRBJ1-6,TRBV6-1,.,TGTGCCAGCAGTGAATGGGGGCGACAGGGCTATAATTCACCCCTCCACTTT,CASSEWGRQGYNSPLHF
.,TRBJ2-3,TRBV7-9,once,TGTGCCAGCAGCCTTGGGGAGAGCACAGATACGCAGTATTTT,CASSLGESTDTQYF
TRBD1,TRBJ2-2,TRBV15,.,TGTGCCACCAGCACTCGACAGGGGGGGACCGGGGAGCTGTTTTTT,CATSTRQGGTGELFF
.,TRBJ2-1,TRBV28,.,TGTGCCAGCAAGGTCGGGGTAAATGAGCAGTTCTTC,CASKVGVNEQFF
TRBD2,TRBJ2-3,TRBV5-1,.,TGCGCCAGCGGATGGACTAGAGGAGACACAGATACGCAGTATTTT,CASGWTRGDTDTQYF
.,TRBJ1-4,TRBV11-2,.,TGTGCCAGCAGCTTAGTCGGCGGAACTGCAACTAATGAAAAACTGTTTTTT,CASSLVGGTATNEKLFF
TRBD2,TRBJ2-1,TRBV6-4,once,TGTGCCAGCAGTGTGGTTAGCGGGGGCGGCCGAGACAATGAGCAGTTCTTC,CASSVVSGGGRDNEQFF
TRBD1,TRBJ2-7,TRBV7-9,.,TGTGCCAGCAGCCAGACCGGGGGACAGGTCGACGAGCAGTACTTC,CASSQTGGQVDEQYF
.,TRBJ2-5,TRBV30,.,TGTGCCTGGAGTTCTACAGGCGGCGCGAAGACCCAGTACTTC,CAWSSTGGAKTQYF
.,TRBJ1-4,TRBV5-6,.,TGTGCCAGCAGCTCCAAGACAGACTCAAATGAAAAACTGTTTTTT,CASSSKTDSNEKLFF
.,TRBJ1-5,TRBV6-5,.,TGTGCCAGCAGGAGGATGAATCAGCCCCAGCATTTT,CASRRMNQPQHF
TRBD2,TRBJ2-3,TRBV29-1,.,TGCAGCGTTGACATAGCGGGGGCTTGGGATACGCAGTATTTT,CSVDIAGAWDTQYF
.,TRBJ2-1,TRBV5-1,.,TGCGCCAGCAGCTTGGCGGGCCGCGGGGACAATGAGCAGTTCTTC,CASSLAGRGDNEQFF
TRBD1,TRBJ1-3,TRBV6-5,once,TGTGCCAGCAGCCCGGACAGGGGGCCCGGAAACACCATATATTTT,CASSPDRGPGNTIYF
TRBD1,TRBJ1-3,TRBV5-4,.,TGTGCCAGCAGCCATGGCCCCGGGACAGGGGGCTCTGGAAACACCATATATTTT,CASSHGPGTGGSGNTIYF
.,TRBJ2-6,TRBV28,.,TGTGCCAGCCGGCGGGACAGACACTCTGGGGCCAACGTCCTGACTTTC,CASRRDRHSGANVLTF
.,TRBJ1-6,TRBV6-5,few,TGTGCCAGCAGTTATCAGGGAGGGAATTCACCCCTCCACTTT,CASSYQGGNSPLHF
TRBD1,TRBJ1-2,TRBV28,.,TGTGCCAGCAGTTCCGAGGGACAGATTTATGGCTACACCTTC,CASSSEGQIYGYTF
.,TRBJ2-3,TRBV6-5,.,TGTGCCAGCAGCCAGGGTCCTTATACGCAGTATTTT,CASSQGPYTQYF
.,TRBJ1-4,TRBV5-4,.,TGTGCCAGCAGCGGAGGTGGGCCGACTAATGAAAAACTGTTTTTT,CASSGGGPTNEKLFF
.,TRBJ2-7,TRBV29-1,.,TGCAGCGTTGAAGATTGGAGATCCTACGAGCAGTACTTC,CSVEDWRSYEQYF
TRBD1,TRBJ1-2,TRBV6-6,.,TGTGCCAGCAGCCGACTCTCGATTTCGGGACAGGGCTATGGCTACACCTTC,CASSRLSISGQGYGYTF
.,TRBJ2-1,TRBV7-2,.,TGTGCCAGCAGCTTAGGAGTGAACAATGAGCAGTTCTTC,CASSLGVNNEQFF
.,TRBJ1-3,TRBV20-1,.,TGCAGTGCTAGTGGCGGGATTGGTGGAAACACCATATATTTT,CSASGGIGGNTIYF